A single sample gave rise to the 15 T cell receptor beta chains below, sequenced in a study of OX40 agonist ivuxolimab in advanced cancers. The data were produced by immunoSEQ multiplex PCR, yet TCRdb's version contains in-frame clones alone and is incomplete. The profile shows 35,000 to 45,000 clones, 60% to 85% of them singletons. Here the sequenced sample was CD4+ or CD8+ T cells sorted from blood, taken in a trial of the OX40 agonist ivuxolimab. These receptors all stem from an adult with an advanced solid tumor such as melanoma, head and neck, liver or kidney cancer.

The chain couples TRBV7-6 to TRBJ1-1; 10 positions agree with TRBD1. Germline CDR1 and CDR2: SGHVS and FNYEAQ. J gave up 4 bases and V 6 bases, and 5 bases lay outside the gene matches. The CDR3 is 14 residues long. CDR3 sequence: CASRGGQGLTEAFF. The CDR3 region has the DNA TGTGCCAGCAGAGGGGGACAGGGGCTCACTGAAGCTTTCTTT. The full variable domain, with the rest looked up from reference TRBV7-6 and TRBJ1-1, is GAGVSQSPRYKVTKRGQDVALRCDPISGHVSLYWYRQALGQGPEFLTYFNYEAQQDKSGLPNDRFSAERPEGSISTLTIQRTEQRDSAMYRCASRGGQGLTEAFFGQGTRLTVV.

The chain is built from TRBV6-6 and TRBJ1-2, with D perhaps matching TRBD1 (6 bases). The CDR3 consists of 15 residues. The V gene lost 6 bases and the J gene lost 2 bases, with 16 bases spanning the gap. Germline V gene sequence: CDR1 MNHNY, CDR2 SVGAGI (reference sequence). The DNA for the CDR3 is TGTGCCAGCAGCCCACAGGGAGTTAGAAACTATGGCTACACCTTC. Translated: CASSPQGVRNYGYTF.

The chain is built from TRBV5-1 and TRBJ2-5; TRBD2 agrees at 14 bases. CDR3 length equals 20 residues. V shed 5 bases and J 4 bases; nucleotides not matched to a gene: 19. Germline-derived CDR1 and CDR2 are SGHRS and YFSETQ. This CDR3 reads CASSRLIPGLAGDGVETQYF. CDR3 sequence (DNA): TGCGCCAGCAGTCGCCTTATCCCGGGACTAGCGGGAGATGGGGTAGAGACCCAGTACTTC.

The chain couples TRBV30 to TRBJ2-5, with TRBD1 identical over 8 bases. V lost 2 bases, J lost 6 bases, and 14 bases stayed unmatched. CDR1 and CDR2 (germline): GTSNPN, SVGIG (reference sequence). The CDR3 runs to 16 residues. Here the CDR3 reads CAWSNSLRQGTQTQYF. CDR3 nucleotides: TGTGCCTGGAGTAACTCCCTGAGACAGGGGACCCAGACCCAGTACTTC.

The chain joins TRBV6-6 to TRBJ2-7, with 9 bases identical to TRBD1. The germline V gene has CDR1 MNHNY and CDR2 SVGAGI (reference sequence). V lost 6 bases and J lost 0; bases outside the gene matches: 6. The CDR3 is 15 amino acids. This chain's CDR3 is CASRRDREGSYEQYF. CDR3 nucleotide sequence: TGTGCCAGCAGAAGGGACAGGGAGGGCTCCTACGAGCAGTACTTC.

The genes are TRBV4-2 and TRBJ2-7, with 8 positions matching TRBD2. The CDR3 extends over 15 amino acids. Germline values: CDR1 LGHNA, CDR2 YNFKEQ. The J segment lost 4 bases and the V segment lost 0 bases, leaving 5 bases of the junction unmatched. The CDR3 DNA reads TGTGCCAGCAGCCAAGATCTCGCGGGGGGTTACGAGCAGTACTTC. Translating gives CASSQDLAGGYEQYF.

The chain couples TRBV4-2 to TRBJ1-2; TRBD1 aligns across 8 bases. Trimming cost V 5 bases and J 8 bases; bases outside gene matches: 7. The germline CDR1 and CDR2 sequences are LGHNA and YNFKEQ. There are 13 residues in the CDR3. The CDR3 is CASSRQQGGGYTF. The CDR3, as DNA: TGTGCCAGCAGCAGGCAACAGGGGGGCGGCTACACCTTC.

This clone was seen a handful of times. V is TRBV28 and J is TRBJ1-4; D is possibly TRBD1 (5 bases). The CDR3 sequence is 14 residues long. V was clipped by 8 bases and J by 10 bases, with 20 bases between them. Germline V lookup: CDR1 MDHEN, CDR2 SYDVKM. Here the CDR3 reads CASHGGGFRGKLFF. The CDR3 nucleotides are TGTGCCAGCCATGGGGGGGGATTTAGGGGAAAACTGTTTTTT.

The rearrangement links TRBV7-3 to TRBJ2-1; possibly TRBD1 for D (6 bases). CDR1 and CDR2 from the germline V gene are SGHTA and FQGTGA. V gave up 2 bases and J gave up 6 bases, with 14 bases separating them. This CDR3 contains 15 residues. CDR3 sequence (DNA): TGTGCCAGCAGCTTACAGGGGCTACGATCCAATGAGCAGTTCTTC. Its translation: CASSLQGLRSNEQFF.

The V and J genes are TRBV21-1 and TRBJ2-5. TRBV21-1 corresponds to a pseudogene. The CDR3 is made up of 16 amino acids. CDR3 amino acids: CASSPGEGANQETQYF. In DNA, the CDR3 is TGTGCCAGCAGCCCGGGGGAGGGGGCGAACCAAGAGACCCAGTACTTC.

As to this clone: The same CDR3 also results from other DNA sequences found in this sample. This chain joins TRBV7-2 and TRBJ2-1; D may be TRBD2 (5 bases). There are 14 residues in the CDR3. The germline gives CDR1 SGHTA, CDR2 FQGNSA. V was shortened by 3 bases and J by 0 bases, with 6 bases between the two germline ends. This CDR3 reads CASSFRDSYNEQFF. The CDR3 DNA reads TGTGCCAGCAGCTTTCGGGACTCCTACAATGAGCAGTTCTTC.

CDR3 in DNA: TGTGCCAGCTCACCGACCCGGGGGTTGGCCACTGAAGCTTTCTTT. Protein product: CASSPTRGLATEAFF. This chain links TRBV18 with TRBJ1-1; a weak D match, TRBD1 (5 bases). This CDR3 region has 15 residues. V was shortened by 3 bases and J by 4 bases, with 15 bases between the two germline ends. Germline CDR1 KGHSH, CDR2 LQKENI.

The rearrangement links TRBV7-9 to TRBJ2-3; possibly TRBD1 or TRBD2 for D (5 bases each). CDR3 length equals 17 residues. CDR1 and CDR2 (germline): SEHNR, FQNEAQ (reference sequence). With 4 bases removed from V and 5 bases from J, the gap between germline ends came to 22 bases. The CDR3: CASSSHTRSGAGDTQYF. DNA for the CDR3: TGTGCCAGCAGCTCCCATACCAGGTCCGGGGCAGGAGATACGCAGTATTTT.

This clone was counted only a few times. The rearrangement links TRBV7-2 to TRBJ1-6; the D is unclear. Germline CDR1 reads SGHTA; CDR2 reads FQGNSA. The CDR3 totals 16 residues. Trimming cost V 3 bases and J 6 bases, with 15 bases left between them. The CDR3 protein is CASSFIGSRANSPLHF. The DNA for the CDR3 is TGTGCCAGCAGCTTCATCGGTTCGAGGGCTAATTCACCCCTCCACTTT.

This chain connects TRBV7-6 to TRBJ2-1; D is unresolved. The CDR3 has 14 amino acids. CDR1 SGHVS and CDR2 FNYEAQ come from the germline V gene. V gave up 2 bases and J gave up 5 bases, with 10 bases separating them. The DNA of the CDR3 is TGTGCCAGCAGCTTATCGACTCCAAACAATGAGCAGTTCTTC. It encodes CASSLSTPNNEQFF.